A selection of T cell receptor beta chains follows, all from one sample in a study of cytomegalovirus exposure and HLA in healthy donors. Libraries were prepared by immunoSEQ multiplex PCR; TCRdb keeps only in-frame clonotypes and omits some of them. Of 100,000 to 150,000 clones in the sample, roughly 89% were seen once. Sequencing was performed on PBMCs. These receptors originate from a woman under 30 in good health and CMV-seronegative. CDR3s leave out the opening cysteine and the closing phenylalanine or tryptophan.

v_call cdr3_aa
TRBV9 ASSSGLAGVNTGELF
TRBV5-1 ASSLADRAARETQY
TRBV5-1 ASSGGTGVYGYT
TRBV11-2 ASSLQGDTIY
TRBV5-1 ASRARDNQPQH
TRBV21-1 ASSRGQGRSLRDEQY
TRBV19 ASSIPRTGYNEQF
TRBV19 ASSTLGGTEAF
TRBV4-1 ASSQLQGVRAF
TRBV7-9 ASLHGGGPVSDEQF
TRBV6-5 ASSYSKTLYGYT
TRBV28 AARTGGNQPQH
TRBV28 ASSTGHYEQY
TRBV11-3 ASSTESTDTQY
TRBV9 ASSSNTDTQY
TRBV5-1 ASSLRLAGSDEQF
TRBV5-1 ASSSMGQAQETQY
TRBV15 ATSRAAFVEQF
TRBV28 ASSLTRGPGTEAF
TRBV5-1 ASSSDGLEQF
TRBV7-9 ASSLQSGRYEQY